This T cell receptor (beta chain) was recovered during a study of blood T cell repertoires in COVID-19. In the study overall: Samples of COVID-19 (acute and convalescent) were obtained from the United States, Italy and Spain.

Individuals aged roughly 18 to 95 years were recruited from about two dozen US areas. Two negative PCRs, clearance, or symptom resolution were required of recovered Cohort 3 donors. Original processing methods: Amplification with reference gene primers provided the estimates of nucleated cell counts. The method was immunoSEQ multiplex PCR; TCRdb's version includes in-frame clones alone and lacks a portion of them. That table furnishes V, J and clone size, whereas the DNA furnished D and trimming. The sample has 240,000 or so clones, about 89% seen once. V was clipped by 8 bases and J by 1 base; unmatched bases: 6. CDR3 length: 14 amino acids. From germline, CDR1 is MDHEN and CDR2 SYDVKM.

The origin of this receptor is a man aged 35-49 years who had recovered from COVID-19. What was sequenced was PBMCs or T cells enriched from blood (not recorded which). The gene calls are TRBV28 and TRBJ2-5, with 8 bases matching TRBD2. CDR3 bases: TGTGCCAGCCTCCAAGCGGGAGTCCAAGAGACCCAGTACTTC. It translates to CASLQAGVQETQYF.